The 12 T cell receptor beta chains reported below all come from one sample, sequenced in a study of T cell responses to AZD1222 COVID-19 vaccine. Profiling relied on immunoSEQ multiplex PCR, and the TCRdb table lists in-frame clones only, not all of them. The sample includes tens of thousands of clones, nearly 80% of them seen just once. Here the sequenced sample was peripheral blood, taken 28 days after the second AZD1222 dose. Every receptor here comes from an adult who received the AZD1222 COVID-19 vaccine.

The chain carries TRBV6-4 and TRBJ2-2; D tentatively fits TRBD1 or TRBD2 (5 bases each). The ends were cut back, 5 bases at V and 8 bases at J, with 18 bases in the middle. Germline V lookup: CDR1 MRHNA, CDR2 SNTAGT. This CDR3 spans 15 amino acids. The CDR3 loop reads CASSRGTGSRGELFF. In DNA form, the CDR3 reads TGTGCCAGCAGTCGGGGAACAGGATCAAGAGGGGAGCTGTTTTTT.

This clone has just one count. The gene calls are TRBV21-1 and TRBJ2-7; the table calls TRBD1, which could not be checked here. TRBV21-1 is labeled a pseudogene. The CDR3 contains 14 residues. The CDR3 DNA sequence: TGTGCCAGCAGCACGAGACAGGGGGTTGCCGAGCAGTACGTC. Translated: CASSTRQGVAEQYV.

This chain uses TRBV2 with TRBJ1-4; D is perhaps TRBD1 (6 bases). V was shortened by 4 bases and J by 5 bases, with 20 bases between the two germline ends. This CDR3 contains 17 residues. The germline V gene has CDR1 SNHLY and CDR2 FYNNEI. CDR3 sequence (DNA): TGTGCCAGCAGTGTGGGGACATCAAACTCGGGAAATGAAAAACTGTTTTTT. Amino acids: CASSVGTSNSGNEKLFF.

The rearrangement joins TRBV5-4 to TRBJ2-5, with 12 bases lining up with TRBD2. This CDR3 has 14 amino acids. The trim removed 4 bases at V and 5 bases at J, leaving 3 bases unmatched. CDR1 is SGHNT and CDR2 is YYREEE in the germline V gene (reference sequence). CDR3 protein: CASSLAGGRETQYF. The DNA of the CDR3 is TGTGCCAGCAGCCTAGCGGGAGGGAGGGAGACCCAGTACTTC.

The CDR3 here is CASSAGGMRRDYGYTF. For the CDR3, the DNA is TGTGCCAGCAGCGCGGGCGGGATGAGAAGGGACTATGGCTACACCTTC. The chain couples TRBV5-4 to TRBJ1-2, with unresolved D. V lost 4 bases to trimming and J lost 3 bases, with 19 bases between them. Germline V gives CDR1 SGHNT, CDR2 YYREEE (reference sequence). The CDR3 is 16 residues long.

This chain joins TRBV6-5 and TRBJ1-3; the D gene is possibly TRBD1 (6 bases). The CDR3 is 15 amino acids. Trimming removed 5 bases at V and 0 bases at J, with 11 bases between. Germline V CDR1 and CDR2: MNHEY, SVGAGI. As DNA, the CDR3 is TGTGCCAGCAGTCAACAGGGTAGCTCTGGAAACACCATATATTTT. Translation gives CASSQQGSSGNTIYF.

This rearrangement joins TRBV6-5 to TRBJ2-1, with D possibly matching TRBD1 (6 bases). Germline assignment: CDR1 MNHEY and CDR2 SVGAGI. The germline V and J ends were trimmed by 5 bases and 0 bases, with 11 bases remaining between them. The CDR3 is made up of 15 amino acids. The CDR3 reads CASSIMTGSYNEQFF. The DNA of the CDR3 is TGTGCCAGCAGTATCATGACAGGCTCCTACAATGAGCAGTTCTTC.

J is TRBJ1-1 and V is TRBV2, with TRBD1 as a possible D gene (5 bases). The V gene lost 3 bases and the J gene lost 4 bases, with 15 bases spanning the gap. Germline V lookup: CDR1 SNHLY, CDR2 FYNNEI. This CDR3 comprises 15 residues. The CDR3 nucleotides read TGTGCCAGCAGTGATAAAGGACATGTGAGCACTGAAGCTTTCTTT. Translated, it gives CASSDKGHVSTEAFF.

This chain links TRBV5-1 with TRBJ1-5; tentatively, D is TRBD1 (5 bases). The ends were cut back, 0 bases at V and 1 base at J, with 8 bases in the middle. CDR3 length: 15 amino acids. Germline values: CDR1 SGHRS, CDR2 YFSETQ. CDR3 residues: CASSLAPGSNQPQHF. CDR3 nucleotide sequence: TGCGCCAGCAGCTTGGCCCCAGGGAGCAATCAGCCCCAGCATTTT.

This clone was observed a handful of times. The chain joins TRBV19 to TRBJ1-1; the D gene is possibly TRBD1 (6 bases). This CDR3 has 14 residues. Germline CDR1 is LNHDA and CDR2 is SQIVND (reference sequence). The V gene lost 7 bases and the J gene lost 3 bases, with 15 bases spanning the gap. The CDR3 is CASIPSRTDTEAFF. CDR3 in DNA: TGTGCCAGTATTCCCTCCAGGACAGACACTGAAGCTTTCTTT.

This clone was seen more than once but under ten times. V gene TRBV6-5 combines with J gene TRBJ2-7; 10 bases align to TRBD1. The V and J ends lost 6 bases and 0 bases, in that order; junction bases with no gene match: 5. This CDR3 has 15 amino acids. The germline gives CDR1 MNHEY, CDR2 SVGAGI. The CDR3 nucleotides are TGTGCCAGCAGAGGGGGGGACAGGGGCTCCTACGAGCAGTACTTC. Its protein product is CASRGGDRGSYEQYF.

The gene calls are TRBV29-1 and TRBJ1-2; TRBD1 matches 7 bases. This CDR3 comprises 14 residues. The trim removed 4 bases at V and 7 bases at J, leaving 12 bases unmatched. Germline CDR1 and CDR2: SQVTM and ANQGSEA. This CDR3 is CSVGMAGGAGGYTF. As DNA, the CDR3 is TGCAGCGTTGGAATGGCAGGGGGTGCGGGTGGCTACACCTTC.